This T cell receptor beta chain is from a study of follicular helper T cells after annual influenza vaccination. At the level of the study: Some donors were sampled over the 2013-2014, 2014-2015 and 2015-2016 vaccinations.

Survey level resolution was used for TCRB sequencing. Sequenced by immunoSEQ multiplex PCR; TCRdb stores in-frame clones only, minus some. In the table there are about 5,600 clones, 70% to 85% of which are singletons. Germline V gene data show CDR1 as SQVTM and CDR2 as ANQGSEA. The CDR3 totals 11 residues. V shed 4 bases, J shed 9 bases, and the junction held 3 bases outside the gene matches. Study-level results: Yearly vaccinations repeatedly recalled conserved clonotypes in ICOS+CD38+ cTfh.

This sample's time point: 2015-2016 season, pre-vaccination. Vaccine contraindications, substance abuse, HIV/AIDS, active malignancy and active illness excluded donors. On this clone: What it binds is unknown.

The chain is built from TRBV29-1 and TRBJ2-1, with TRBD2 matching over 7 bases. The source of this sequence is an adult who received the influenza vaccine. Sequences were derived from CXCR5- memory CD4+ T cells sorted from blood, sampled on the day of influenza vaccination. CDR3 DNA: TGCAGCGTTGGTGGACTAGTTGAGCAGTTCTTC. Amino acids: CSVGGLVEQFF.